The rows below give T cell receptor beta chains drawn from one sample of a study of Graves' ophthalmopathy and Graves' hyperthyroidism. TCRdb reprocessed the multiplex PCR reads with MiXCR, giving one entry per CDR3 protein. The sample has a few hundred thousand distinct CDR3 sequences; approximately 17% are singletons. Sequencing was carried out using peripheral blood. The receptors here all came from an adult woman with stable Graves' hyperthyroidism. CDR3s include the opening cysteine and the closing phenylalanine or tryptophan. The D gene is left open where the match is weak. A row's size may be missing; if present it is once, few, many or a size class.

J gene: TRBJ1-1; D gene: .; V gene: TRBV6-2/TRBV6-3; clone size: many; CDR3 DNA: TGTGCCAGCAGTTACACCCCAGGGGAGACTGAAGCTTTCTTT; CDR3 protein: CASSYTPGETEAFF
J gene: TRBJ2-5; D gene: TRBD2; V gene: TRBV7-6; clone size: .; CDR3 DNA: TGTGCCAGCAGCATCTCTTCCGGGACTAGCACAAAGACCCAGTACTTC; CDR3 protein: CASSISSGTSTKTQYF
J gene: TRBJ2-7; D gene: .; V gene: TRBV6-5; clone size: many; CDR3 DNA: TGTGCCAGCAGTTTGACCGGGACCACCTACGAGCAGTACTTC; CDR3 protein: CASSLTGTTYEQYF
J gene: TRBJ2-5; D gene: .; V gene: TRBV2; clone size: .; CDR3 DNA: TGTGCCAGCAGGGACGACTGGGAGACCCAGTACTTC; CDR3 protein: CASRDDWETQYF
J gene: TRBJ2-2; D gene: .; V gene: TRBV30; clone size: many; CDR3 DNA: TGTGCCTGGAGTGTACTAGGTCCCTCCTTGACCGGGGAGCTGTTTTTT; CDR3 protein: CAWSVLGPSLTGELFF
J gene: TRBJ2-6; D gene: .; V gene: TRBV20-1; clone size: few; CDR3 DNA: TGCAGTGCTAGAGATCAGGGATCCGGGGCCAACGTCCTGACTTTC; CDR3 protein: CSARDQGSGANVLTF
J gene: TRBJ2-7; D gene: TRBD2; V gene: TRBV28; clone size: many; CDR3 DNA: TGTGCCAGTGCGGGCGGGAGAAGTTTTGGGGGGTACGAGCAGTACTTC; CDR3 protein: CASAGGRSFGGYEQYF
J gene: TRBJ2-6; D gene: .; V gene: TRBV4-3; clone size: many; CDR3 DNA: TGCGCCAGCAGCCAAGATCTTGGCACTGGGGCCAACGTCCTGACTTTC; CDR3 protein: CASSQDLGTGANVLTF
J gene: TRBJ1-2; D gene: .; V gene: TRBV28; clone size: few; CDR3 DNA: TGTGCCGCCTCCCTACAGCCGGGGTACGGCTACACCTTC; CDR3 protein: CAASLQPGYGYTF
J gene: TRBJ2-7; D gene: .; V gene: TRBV28; clone size: .; CDR3 DNA: TGTGCCAGCAAACCAGCCGCCCGCCAGGAGTACTTC; CDR3 protein: CASKPAARQEYF
J gene: TRBJ1-1; D gene: TRBD1; V gene: TRBV7-2; clone size: many; CDR3 DNA: TGTGCCAGCAGGACGTACAGGGGGCGCTTCACTGAAGCTTTCTTT; CDR3 protein: CASRTYRGRFTEAFF
J gene: TRBJ2-7; D gene: TRBD2; V gene: TRBV6-1; clone size: many; CDR3 DNA: TGTGCCAGCAGTGAAGTGAGCGGGACCGCCTACGAGCAGTACTTC; CDR3 protein: CASSEVSGTAYEQYF
J gene: TRBJ2-5; D gene: .; V gene: TRBV28; clone size: many; CDR3 DNA: TGTGCCAGCAGTCGATATCCCAGGGAGAGGAAAGAGACCCAGTACTTC; CDR3 protein: CASSRYPRERKETQYF
J gene: TRBJ2-5; D gene: .; V gene: TRBV4-1; clone size: .; CDR3 DNA: TGCGCCAGCAGCCAAGATACGGGAGTGGGGGAGACCCAGTACTTC; CDR3 protein: CASSQDTGVGETQYF